These 15 T cell receptor beta chains were all obtained from the same sample, sequenced in a study of prognosis after radiotherapy for stage I lung cancer. From genomic DNA, TCR beta CDR3 was amplified by two-round multiplex PCR. The use of primers specific to each TRBV and TRBJ gene characterized first-round PCR. TCRdb used MiXCR to reprocess the multiplex PCR reads, holding one entry per CDR3 protein. The sample has under 55,000 distinct CDR3 sequences, roughly 35% seen once. The sequencing here drew on PBMCs, taken before or after stereotactic body radiation therapy (not recorded which). The source of these receptors is a donor aged 50 or older with non-small cell lung cancer.

At least ten counts were recorded for this clonotype. The chain couples TRBV19 to TRBJ1-2, with TRBD1 matching 8 bases. The germline gives CDR1 LNHDA, CDR2 SQIVND (reference sequence). V lost 3 bases and J lost 4; bases outside the gene matches: 10. The CDR3 totals 16 residues. The chain's CDR3 is CASSIQAQGAGYGYTF. Here the CDR3 DNA reads TGTGCCAGTAGTATTCAAGCCCAGGGGGCTGGCTATGGCTACACCTTC.

With respect to this clonotype: This likely came from a read error, as a far larger clone is one base away. The genes are TRBV6-8 and TRBJ2-6, with TRBD1 matching over 7 bases. Trimming took 8 bases from V and 1 from J; bases not matched to a gene: 14. CDR1 is MNHGY, CDR2 SAAAGT, per germline. This CDR3 region has 18 residues. CDR3: CASGAATGQLSGANVLTF. Written as DNA, the CDR3 is TGTGCCAGCGGGGCCGCCACGGGACAGTTATCTGGGGCCAACGTCCTGACTTTC.

The rearrangement links TRBV20-1 to TRBJ2-5; D ambiguous. Deletions cut 4 bases from V and 3 bases from J, with 18 bases between. The germline V gene encodes CDR1 DFQATT and CDR2 SNEGSKA (reference sequence). The CDR3 contains 15 residues. The CDR3 DNA reads TGCAGTGCTATAGATTTGGGTTGGTCAGAAGAGACCCAGTACTTC. Translated: CSAIDLGWSEETQYF.

Many counts were recorded for this clonotype. The genes are TRBV5-1 and TRBJ2-5; a possible D gene is TRBD2 (6 bases). In germline, CDR1 is SGHRS, CDR2 YFSETQ. This CDR3 is 16 amino acids long. V dropped 3 bases and J dropped 4 bases, with 19 bases sitting between them. CDR3 protein: CASSYDAGRVLETQYF. Here the CDR3 DNA reads TGCGCCAGCAGCTACGACGCGGGGCGGGTCCTAGAGACCCAGTACTTC.

This clonotype was picked up many times. The V call is TRBV4-3, the J call TRBJ1-3; D might be TRBD1 (5 bases). The CDR3 runs 15 residues. The V end lost 3 bases, the J end lost 2 bases, and 11 bases lay between the germline ends. CDR1 and CDR2 from the germline V gene are LGHNA and YSLEER. CDR3 sequence reads: CASSQRGIAGNTIYF. CDR3 nucleotides: TGCGCCAGCAGCCAGAGGGGAATAGCTGGAAACACCATATATTTT.

Ten or more counts support this clonotype. The chain links TRBV7-9 to TRBJ2-2; the D is unclear. V was cut by 7 bases and J by 5 bases, with 14 bases left in between. The germline gives CDR1 SEHNR, CDR2 FQNEAQ (reference sequence). The CDR3 runs 14 residues. The CDR3 loop reads CASNSVGGTGELFF. CDR3 DNA sequence: TGTGCCAGCAATTCCGTAGGTGGGACCGGGGAGCTGTTTTTT.

Details on this clonotype: This sequence may be a read error, since a much larger clone differs from it by one base. The final CDR3 position lacks the conserved phenylalanine or tryptophan, pointing to a likely read error. The chain couples TRBV5-1 to TRBJ2-3, with TRBD2 identical over 7 bases. Per the germline V gene, CDR1 is SGHRS and CDR2 is YFSETQ. V dropped 3 bases and J dropped 6; count of bases not matched to a gene: 7. The CDR3 is 14 residues long. CDR3 amino acids: CASSSGGGPDTQYL. The CDR3 DNA follows: TGCGCCAGCAGCTCGGGGGGAGGTCCTGATACGCAGTATCTT.

This clonotype was counted at least ten times. The J gene is TRBJ1-5, the V gene TRBV14; D might be TRBD1 (5 bases). Germline CDR1 reads SGHDN; CDR2 reads FVKESK. The CDR3 length is 17 residues. V was clipped by 0 bases and J by 4 bases, with 16 bases between them. CDR3 amino acids: CASSQDIKGPRNQPQHF. CDR3 coding DNA: TGTGCCAGCAGCCAAGATATTAAGGGGCCCAGGAATCAGCCCCAGCATTTT.

This clonotype appeared many times. The rearrangement links TRBV5-1 to TRBJ2-7; 10 bases match TRBD1. The CDR3 is made up of 15 amino acids. In germline, CDR1 is SGHRS, CDR2 YFSETQ. Trimming removed 3 bases from V and 7 bases from J; junction bases left unmatched: 10. The CDR3 DNA reads TGCGCCAGCAGCTCCTCCGGGACAGGGGCTGGGGAGCAGTACTTC. Residues: CASSSSGTGAGEQYF.

This clonotype came up many times. V usage is TRBV4-1 and J usage is TRBJ2-5; 8 nucleotides agree with TRBD2. The CDR3 runs 16 residues. Germline CDR1 reads MGHRA; CDR2 reads YSYEKL. J lost 2 bases, V lost 4 bases, and 9 bases had no gene match. For the CDR3, the DNA is TGCGCCAGCAGCCCCGGGGTGGCGGGAGGTCAAGAGACCCAGTACTTC. This gives the protein CASSPGVAGGQETQYF.

This clonotype occurred a few times. Sequence at one end of the junction differs from germline and may be a read error. V and J are TRBV5-1 and TRBJ1-1; maybe TRBD1 (6 bases). Germline CDR1 is SGHRS and CDR2 is YFSETQ. The CDR3 is made up of 16 amino acids. The CDR3 region is CASSLAPRGQTTEDFF. In nucleotides, the CDR3 is TGCGCCAGCAGCTTGGCCCCCCGGGGGCAGACTACTGAAGATTTCTTT. The complete variable domain, with remaining parts taken from reference TRBV5-1 and TRBJ1-1, reads KAGVTQTPRYLIKTRGQQVTLSCSPISGHRSVSWYQQTPGQGLQFLFEYFSETQRNKGNFPGRFSGRQFSNSRSEMNVSTLELGDSALYLCASSLAPRGQTTEDFFGQGTRLTVV.

This clonotype was observed a single time. Sequence at one end of the junction differs from germline and may be a read error. V is TRBV7-2 and J is TRBJ2-1; the match to TRBD2 covers 14 bases. Looked up from germline, CDR1 is SGHTA and CDR2 is FQGNSA. The CDR3 has 20 amino acids. CDR3 loop: CASSRRYGLAGGTCYNEQLF. The CDR3 nucleotides read TGTGCCAGCAGCCGTAGATACGGACTAGCGGGAGGTACATGCTACAATGAGCAGCTCTTC.

This chain connects TRBV5-4 to TRBJ2-7; a weak D match, TRBD2 (5 bases). This CDR3 has 14 amino acids. CDR1 is SGHNT and CDR2 is YYREEE in the germline V gene (reference sequence). Trimming pared 4 bases from V and 0 bases from J, leaving 11 bases between. CDR3 region: CASSPSGLSYEQYF. In nucleotides, the CDR3 is TGTGCCAGCAGCCCGAGCGGCCTCTCCTACGAGCAGTACTTC.

This clonotype was detected ten times or more. As DNA, the CDR3 is TGCGCCAGCAGCCATGCTCCTCTAGTGAGGAGCTCCTACAATGAGCAGTTCTTC. Translation: CASSHAPLVRSSYNEQFF. J is TRBJ2-1 and V is TRBV4-1; D unresolved. CDR1 is MGHRA and CDR2 is YSYEKL in the germline V gene. Trimming took 3 bases from V and 0 from J, leaving 18 bases between them. The CDR3 contains 18 residues.

This clonotype was seen at least ten times. The genes are TRBV27 and TRBJ1-1; D call uncertain. The CDR3 is 16 amino acids. CDR1 and CDR2 from the germline V gene are MNHEY and SMNVEV (reference sequence). The ends were cut back, 6 bases at V and 1 base at J, with 18 bases in the middle. CDR3 region: CASRPISWRENTEAFF. The CDR3 DNA sequence: TGTGCCAGCAGGCCCATTAGTTGGCGGGAGAACACTGAAGCTTTCTTT.